The 8 T cell receptor beta chains in this list originate from one sample, sequenced in a study of blood T cell repertoires in COVID-19. Clones were read by immunoSEQ multiplex PCR, and TCRdb kept only the in-frame ones, dropping some. This repertoire shows some 250,000 clones, 70% to 90% found once; its top ten account for approximately 1.9%. The specimen was PBMCs or T cells enriched from blood (not recorded which). The receptors come from a woman aged 50 to 60 who had recovered from COVID-19.

This sequence joins TRBV24-1 and TRBJ2-1; 14 bases map to TRBD2. CDR3 length equals 18 residues. Per the germline V gene, CDR1 is KGHDR and CDR2 is SFDVKD. V was pared by 3 bases and J by 4 bases, with 7 bases of the junction left unmatched. The CDR3 sequence is CATSDGGLAGERYNEQFF. As DNA, the CDR3 is TGTGCCACCAGTGATGGGGGACTAGCGGGAGAACGGTACAATGAGCAGTTCTTC.

The chain is built from TRBV5-1 and TRBJ1-4; 7 bases match TRBD1. Germline V CDR1 and CDR2: SGHRS, YFSETQ. V shed 4 bases and J 3 bases; nucleotides not matched to a gene: 9. CDR3 size: 16 residues. The CDR3 DNA sequence: TGCGCCAGCAGCCCTCCAACAGGGGACGCTAATGAAAAACTGTTTTTT. Translation gives CASSPPTGDANEKLFF.

CDR3 nucleotide sequence: TGTGCCAGCCGCCCCCAGGGGACTAACTATGGCTACACCTTC. The encoded protein is CASRPQGTNYGYTF. V usage is TRBV2 and J usage is TRBJ1-2; D perhaps matches TRBD1 (6 bases). The CDR3 is 14 residues long. The germline V gene has CDR1 SNHLY and CDR2 FYNNEI. The V end was cut by 8 bases, the J end by 0 bases, with 13 bases between.

The DNA of the CDR3 is TGTGCCAGCAGCTTCCGAGGGAGCCTTTATAATTCACCCCTCCACTTT. Translated, it gives CASSFRGSLYNSPLHF. The gene calls are TRBV11-2 and TRBJ1-6, with D uncertain. V was pared by 3 bases and J by 4 bases, with 13 bases between. CDR3 size: 16 residues. Germline-derived CDR1 and CDR2 are SGHAT and FQNNGV.

This clone was picked up many times. The chain combines TRBV18 with TRBJ1-1, with TRBD1 matching over 7 bases. The CDR3 totals 14 residues. The V and J ends lost 4 bases and 5 bases, in that order; junction bases with no gene match: 7. Germline CDR1 reads KGHSH; CDR2 reads LQKENI. Here the CDR3 reads CASSLGQVETEAFF. The CDR3 DNA reads as TGTGCCAGCTCACTCGGACAGGTAGAGACTGAAGCTTTCTTT. Supplemented by reference TRBV18 and TRBJ1-1, the full variable domain reads NAGVMQNPRHLVRRRGQEARLRCSPMKGHSHVYWYRQLPEEGLKFMVYLQKENIIDESGMPKERFSAEFPKEGPSILRIQQVVRGDSAAYFCASSLGQVETEAFFGQGTRLTVV.

V usage is TRBV11-3 and J usage is TRBJ2-7; 8 bases line up with TRBD1. The CDR3 has 13 residues. CDR1 and CDR2 (germline): SGHNT, YENEEA. V shed 5 bases, J shed 1 base, and the junction held 1 base outside the gene matches. CDR3: CASSDRGSYEQYF. For the CDR3, the DNA is TGTGCCAGCAGCGACAGGGGATCCTACGAGCAGTACTTC.

The table lists this clone with a few counts. The rearrangement joins TRBV19 to TRBJ2-7; no clear D. Germline V gene lookup returns CDR1 LNHDA and CDR2 SQIVND (reference sequence). This CDR3 has 14 amino acids. Trimming pared 3 bases from V and 0 bases from J, leaving 9 bases between. CDR3 sequence (DNA): TGTGCCAGTAGTATTACAGATACCTCCTACGAGCAGTACTTC. Translating gives CASSITDTSYEQYF.

The chain joins TRBV7-6 to TRBJ2-3; 10 bases align to TRBD2. In germline, CDR1 is SGHVS, CDR2 FNYEAQ. Germline trimming cut 1 base from V and 3 bases from J; bases unmatched to any gene: 4. This CDR3 contains 16 residues. CDR3 region: CASSLVPAGGTDTQYF. The CDR3, as DNA: TGTGCCAGCAGCTTAGTTCCAGCGGGAGGGACAGATACGCAGTATTTT.